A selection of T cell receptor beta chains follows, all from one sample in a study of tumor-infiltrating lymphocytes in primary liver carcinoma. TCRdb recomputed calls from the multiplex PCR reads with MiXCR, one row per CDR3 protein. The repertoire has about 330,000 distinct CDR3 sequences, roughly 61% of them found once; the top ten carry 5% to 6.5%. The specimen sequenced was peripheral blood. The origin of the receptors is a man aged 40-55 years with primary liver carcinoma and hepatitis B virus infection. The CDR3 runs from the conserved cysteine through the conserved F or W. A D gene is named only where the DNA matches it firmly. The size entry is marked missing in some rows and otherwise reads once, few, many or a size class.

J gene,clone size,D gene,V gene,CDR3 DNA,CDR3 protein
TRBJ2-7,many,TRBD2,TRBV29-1,TGCAGCGTTGTCGCGGGAGTGAACGAGCAGTACTTC,CSVVAGVNEQYF
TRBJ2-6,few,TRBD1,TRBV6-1,TGTGCCAGCAGTGAAAGGGGACAGGGAATAACTGGGGCCAACGTCCTGACTTTC,CASSERGQGITGANVLTF
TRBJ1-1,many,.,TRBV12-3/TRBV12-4,TGTGCCAGCAGTCACCGTAGGGGGTCGGGCACTGAAGCTTTCTTT,CASSHRRGSGTEAFF
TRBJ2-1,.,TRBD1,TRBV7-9,TGTGCCAGCAGATTAAGGTCACAGGGGGCGTCATACAATGAGCAGTTCTTC,CASRLRSQGASYNEQFF
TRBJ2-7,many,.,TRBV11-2,TGTGCCAGCAGCTTAACTTTAGACACTTACGAGCAGTACTTC,CASSLTLDTYEQYF
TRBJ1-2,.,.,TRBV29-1,TGCAGAGTTGAAGGCAGTGCCCGGAGCAGGGGTGAGGGCTGCACCTTC,CRVEGSARSRGEGCTF
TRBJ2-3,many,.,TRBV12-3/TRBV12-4,TGTGCCAGCAGTCCACAGGGAAGAGGGAACACAGATACGCAGTATTTT,CASSPQGRGNTDTQYF
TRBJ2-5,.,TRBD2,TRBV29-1,TGCAGCGTTGAAGATCGCCTAGCGGGAGGTCAAGAGACCCGGTACTTC,CSVEDRLAGGQETRYF
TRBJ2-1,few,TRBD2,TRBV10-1,TGCGCCAGCAGTGAGTCCACAGCGGGAGGGCCTAATGAGCAGTTCTTC,CASSESTAGGPNEQFF
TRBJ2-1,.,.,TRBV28,TGTGTCAGCAGTTTATTCGAGACTAGAGCATACAATGAGCAGTTCTTC,CVSSLFETRAYNEQFF
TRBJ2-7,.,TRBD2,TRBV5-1,TGCGCCAGCAGCTTGATGGCGGGAGGCTACAAGCACTACTTC,CASSLMAGGYKHYF
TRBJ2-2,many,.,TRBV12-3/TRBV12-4,TGTGCCAGCAGTTTAGGGACCCCCATCGGGGAGCTGTTTTTT,CASSLGTPIGELFF
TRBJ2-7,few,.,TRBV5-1,TGCGCCAGCACCATGGGCGGGGAACGCGAGCAGTACTTC,CASTMGGEREQYF
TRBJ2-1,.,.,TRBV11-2,TGTGCCAGCAGCTTGGGGGTACGTGAGCAGTTCTTC,CASSLGVREQFF
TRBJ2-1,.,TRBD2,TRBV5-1,TGCGCCAGCAGCTCGTGGACTAGCGGGAGCACGGGCTCCTACAATGAGCAGTTCTTC,CASSSWTSGSTGSYNEQFF
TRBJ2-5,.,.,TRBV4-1,TGCGCCAGCAGCCAAGAAGGAGTGGCGGGGGAGACCCAGTACTTC,CASSQEGVAGETQYF
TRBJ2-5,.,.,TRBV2,TGTGCCAGCAGTGAAGGAGCAGGGTGGCGACAAGAGACCCAGTACTTC,CASSEGAGWRQETQYF
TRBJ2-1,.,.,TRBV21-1,TGTGCCAGCAGCAACCCGGGACTAGCGGGAGCCAATGAGCAGTTCTTC,CASSNPGLAGANEQFF
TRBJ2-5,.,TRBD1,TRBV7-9,TGTGTCAGCAGCTCTACCGGGACAGGGGAAGAGACCCAGTACTTC,CVSSSTGTGEETQYF
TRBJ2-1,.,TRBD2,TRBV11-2,TGTGCCAGCACCACACAACTAGCGGGAGCGATTCTCTCCTACGATGAGCAGTTCTTC,CASTTQLAGAILSYDEQFF
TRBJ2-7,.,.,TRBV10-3,TGTGCCATCAGTGAGAACGTTAGGGACTACGAGCAGTACTTC,CAISENVRDYEQYF
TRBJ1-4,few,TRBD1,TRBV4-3,TGCGCCAGCAGCCAAGATTGGACAGGGGGGTATGAAAAACTGTTTTTT,CASSQDWTGGYEKLFF
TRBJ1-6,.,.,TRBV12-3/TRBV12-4,TGTGCCGGCAGGAAGGCAGGGTGGGATAATTCACCCCTCCACTTT,CAGRKAGWDNSPLHF
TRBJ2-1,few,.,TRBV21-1,TGTGCCAGCTTGATGTTGTCGGGATCGTACAATGAGCAGTTCTTC,CASLMLSGSYNEQFF
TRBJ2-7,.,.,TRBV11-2,TGTGCCAGCAGCTCTGTAGCGTGGGCCTCCTACGAACAGTACTTC,CASSSVAWASYEQYF
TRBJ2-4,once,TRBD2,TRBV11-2,TGTGCCATCAGCTCGAGACTAGCCAACAACATTCAGTACTTC,CAISSRLANNIQYF
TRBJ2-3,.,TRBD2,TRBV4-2,TGTACCAGCAGCCCCGGGGGGGGCTCTAGCACAGATACGCAGTATTTT,CTSSPGGGSSTDTQYF
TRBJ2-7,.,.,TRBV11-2,TGTGCCAGCAGCCCAGACCATCACGGGTACAAGCAGTACTTC,CASSPDHHGYKQYF
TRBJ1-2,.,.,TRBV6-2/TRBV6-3,TGTGCCAGCCTCCACCGCACAGGGATGGATAACTATGGCTACACCTTC,CASLHRTGMDNYGYTF
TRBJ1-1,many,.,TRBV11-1,TGTGCCAGCAGCTTAGCGGCGGACCCAAACACTGAAGCTTTCTTT,CASSLAADPNTEAFF
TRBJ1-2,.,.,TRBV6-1,TGTGCCAGCAATGATGAAGGGAAATTCAATGGCTACACCTTC,CASNDEGKFNGYTF
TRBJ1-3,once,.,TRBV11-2,TGTGCCAGCAGCTTAGTTCTCCCTGGTGCCACTGGAAACACCATATATTTT,CASSLVLPGATGNTIYF
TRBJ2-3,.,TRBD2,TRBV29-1,TGCAGCGTTTCCCCCCTGTCTAGCGGAAGGGCCAATACGCAATATTTT,CSVSPLSSGRANTQYF
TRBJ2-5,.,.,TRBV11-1,TGTGCCTGCAGCTTAGAAGAGACACAGTATTTC,CACSLEETQYF
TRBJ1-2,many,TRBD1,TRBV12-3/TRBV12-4,TGTGCCAGCACCGTATCAGGGGGCGGTGGCTACACCTTC,CASTVSGGGGYTF
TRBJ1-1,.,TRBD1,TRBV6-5,TGTGCCAGCAGTCGGATAGGGGGCCCCCTCATGAACACTGAAGCTTTCTTT,CASSRIGGPLMNTEAFF
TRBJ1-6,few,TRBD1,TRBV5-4,TGTGCCAGCAGCTTGGGGGACAGATATAATTCACCCCTCCACTTT,CASSLGDRYNSPLHF
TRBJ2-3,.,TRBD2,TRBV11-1,TGTGCGAGCACCTTAAGCGGGACTATACCAGATACGCAGTATTTT,CASTLSGTIPDTQYF
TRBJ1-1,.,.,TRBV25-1,TGTGCCAGCGCGGGACTCATGGGGGAGACTGAAGCTTTCTTT,CASAGLMGETEAFF
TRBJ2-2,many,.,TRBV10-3,TGTGCCATCAGTGAGTCTGGTACTTCCGGGGAGCTGTTTTTT,CAISESGTSGELFF
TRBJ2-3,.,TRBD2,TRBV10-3,TGTGCCAACAGTCCGGGACTAGCCATAACCACAGATACGCAGTATTTT,CANSPGLAITTDTQYF
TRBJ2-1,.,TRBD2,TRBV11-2,TGTGCCAGCAGCCGGGGGGGAGGGGGACTCCACAATGAGCAGTTCTTC,CASSRGGGGLHNEQFF